Listed below are T cell receptor beta chains from one sample, sequenced in a study of blood T cell repertoires in COVID-19. The protocol was immunoSEQ multiplex PCR, while the TCRdb copy is restricted to in-frame clones and leaves out a portion. This sample has 200,000 to 250,000 clones, with around 87% found just once. Sequencing was done on a sample of PBMCs or T cells enriched from blood (not recorded which). Receptors originate from a young man in a cohort exposed to, infected with or recovered from COVID-19 (not recorded which). Each CDR3 is given with its conserved first and last residue. A D gene is named only where the DNA matches it firmly. The size field is filled for only some rows; it gives once, few, many or a size class.

d_call: TRBD1
j_call: TRBJ1-5
v_call: TRBV11-2
clone_size: NA
cdr3_aa: CASSSGTGVNQPQHF
cdr3_nt: TGTGCCAGCAGCTCCGGGACAGGGGTAAATCAGCCCCAGCATTTT

d_call: NA
j_call: TRBJ1-5
v_call: TRBV24-1
clone_size: NA
cdr3_aa: CATLPSDRAHQPQHF
cdr3_nt: TGTGCCACCCTCCCCTCGGACAGAGCTCATCAGCCCCAGCATTTT

d_call: NA
j_call: TRBJ2-1
v_call: TRBV7-2
clone_size: NA
cdr3_aa: CASSLAVGVSYNEQFF
cdr3_nt: TGTGCCAGCAGCTTAGCGGTGGGAGTATCCTACAATGAGCAGTTCTTC

d_call: NA
j_call: TRBJ2-5
v_call: TRBV4-3
clone_size: once
cdr3_aa: CASSQFSGQETQYF
cdr3_nt: TGCGCCAGCAGCCAATTCTCCGGGCAAGAGACCCAGTACTTC

d_call: NA
j_call: TRBJ1-3
v_call: TRBV9
clone_size: NA
cdr3_aa: CASSGQFTSGNTIYF
cdr3_nt: TGTGCCAGCAGCGGACAGTTCACCTCTGGAAACACCATATATTTT

d_call: TRBD1
j_call: TRBJ1-3
v_call: TRBV13
clone_size: NA
cdr3_aa: CASSLGDRSRNTIYF
cdr3_nt: TGTGCCAGCAGCTTGGGGGACAGAAGCAGAAACACCATATATTTT

d_call: NA
j_call: TRBJ2-7
v_call: TRBV12-3/TRBV12-4
clone_size: once
cdr3_aa: CASSMTERYEQYF
cdr3_nt: TGTGCCAGCAGCATGACGGAGAGATACGAGCAGTACTTC

d_call: TRBD1
j_call: TRBJ1-1
v_call: TRBV5-1
clone_size: NA
cdr3_aa: CASSRAGGMMNTEAFF
cdr3_nt: TGCGCCAGCAGCCGAGCAGGGGGCATGATGAACACTGAAGCTTTCTTT

d_call: NA
j_call: TRBJ1-1
v_call: TRBV15
clone_size: once
cdr3_aa: CATSRDAGVNTEAFF
cdr3_nt: TGTGCCACCAGCAGAGATGCAGGGGTAAACACTGAAGCTTTCTTT

d_call: NA
j_call: TRBJ1-2
v_call: TRBV25-1
clone_size: NA
cdr3_aa: CASTGYYGYTF
cdr3_nt: TGTGCCAGCACGGGATACTATGGCTACACCTTC

d_call: TRBD1
j_call: TRBJ1-1
v_call: TRBV6-5
clone_size: NA
cdr3_aa: CASSYTSGQGDTEAFF
cdr3_nt: TGTGCCAGCAGTTACACCTCTGGACAGGGGGACACTGAAGCTTTCTTT

d_call: TRBD2
j_call: TRBJ2-1
v_call: TRBV5-1
clone_size: NA
cdr3_aa: CASRTSGSHNEQFF
cdr3_nt: TGCGCCAGCAGGACTAGCGGGAGTCACAATGAGCAGTTCTTC

d_call: TRBD2
j_call: TRBJ2-5
v_call: TRBV18
clone_size: NA
cdr3_aa: CASSPRLAEETQYF
cdr3_nt: TGTGCCAGCTCACCCAGACTAGCGGAAGAGACCCAGTACTTC

d_call: TRBD2
j_call: TRBJ2-2
v_call: TRBV19
clone_size: NA
cdr3_aa: CASSISPLRPRLAGGSTGELFF
cdr3_nt: TGTGCCAGTAGTATTTCTCCTCTAAGACCCCGACTAGCGGGAGGAAGTACCGGGGAGCTGTTTTTT

d_call: NA
j_call: TRBJ1-5
v_call: TRBV7-2
clone_size: once
cdr3_aa: CASSLITGIGQPQHF
cdr3_nt: TGTGCCAGCAGCTTAATCACAGGGATAGGGCAGCCCCAGCATTTT

d_call: TRBD2
j_call: TRBJ2-6
v_call: TRBV5-8
clone_size: NA
cdr3_aa: CASSGGRGLPSSGANVLTF
cdr3_nt: TGTGCCAGCAGCGGGGGTCGGGGACTACCCAGCTCTGGGGCCAACGTCCTGACTTTC

d_call: NA
j_call: TRBJ2-7
v_call: TRBV7-9
clone_size: NA
cdr3_aa: CASSLAQGLNLYEQYF
cdr3_nt: TGTGCCAGCAGCTTAGCGCAAGGACTCAACCTCTACGAGCAGTACTTC

d_call: TRBD2
j_call: TRBJ2-7
v_call: TRBV3-1/TRBV3-2
clone_size: few
cdr3_aa: CASSQDFGGSIYEQYF
cdr3_nt: TGTGCCAGCAGCCAAGACTTCGGCGGGAGTATCTACGAGCAGTACTTC